Listed below are T cell receptor beta chains from one sample, sequenced in a study of PD-1 blockade in classical Hodgkin lymphoma. TCRdb's table, derived via immunoSEQ multiplex PCR, lists solely in-frame clones and lacks some. The sample consists of over 10,000 clones, around 86% of them appearing once. The source was peripheral blood mononuclear cells (PBMCs), collected at baseline. The receptors were sampled from a human donor with classical Hodgkin lymphoma. CDR3s include the opening cysteine and the closing phenylalanine or tryptophan.

V gene: TRBV6-4
CDR3 protein: CASSASTNTEAFF

V gene: TRBV5-1
CDR3 protein: CASSKTGDETEAFF

V gene: TRBV5-4
CDR3 protein: CASSLLGPNEQFF

V gene: TRBV6-1
CDR3 protein: CASSASTGPNQPQHF

V gene: TRBV7-7
CDR3 protein: CASSLAGPQSRANVLTF

V gene: TRBV11-1
CDR3 protein: CASSPGTRSSYEQYF

V gene: TRBV9
CDR3 protein: CASSAKQGSGTEAFF

V gene: TRBV6-4
CDR3 protein: CASSRDSTDTQYF

V gene: TRBV9
CDR3 protein: CASSVAGRSNEQYF

V gene: TRBV7-3
CDR3 protein: CASSLNAATDTQYF

V gene: TRBV14
CDR3 protein: CASSQDQGASTDTQYF

V gene: TRBV30
CDR3 protein: CAWSLGPAQARAFF

V gene: TRBV7-8
CDR3 protein: CASSQTGDAEKLFF

V gene: TRBV27
CDR3 protein: CASSLGAAGVTDTQYF

V gene: TRBV5-1
CDR3 protein: CASSLDPSTSGNTIYF

V gene: TRBV18
CDR3 protein: CASSLAPGTGGRDEQFF

V gene: TRBV27
CDR3 protein: CASSASRGHAGETQYF

V gene: TRBV18
CDR3 protein: CASSPQAEGETQYF

V gene: TRBV20-1
CDR3 protein: CSAFYRDGYTF

V gene: TRBV5-1
CDR3 protein: CASSLGRVTGQNTGELFF

V gene: TRBV19
CDR3 protein: CASSIQGLREQYF

V gene: TRBV2
CDR3 protein: CASSENGVDTQYF

V gene: TRBV6-6
CDR3 protein: CASSLGGDRVNEQFF

V gene: TRBV7-9
CDR3 protein: CASSAWGSGELFF

V gene: TRBV10-3
CDR3 protein: CAISESGGYGTEAFF

V gene: TRBV6-4
CDR3 protein: CASSTASGGGNEQFF

V gene: TRBV5-1
CDR3 protein: CASSAGVDTEAFF

V gene: TRBV27
CDR3 protein: CASSPRAERAYEQYF

V gene: TRBV27
CDR3 protein: CASSSSGSWTDTQYF

V gene: TRBV6-8
CDR3 protein: CASRLGGYNTGELFF

V gene: TRBV7-3
CDR3 protein: CASSLQDTQAGANVLTF

V gene: TRBV7-2
CDR3 protein: CASSLGIAGSEYF

V gene: TRBV9
CDR3 protein: CASSVGTGWTGELFF

V gene: TRBV30
CDR3 protein: CAWASGGLGDTQYF

V gene: TRBV28
CDR3 protein: CASSFSDLEQFF

V gene: TRBV13
CDR3 protein: CASSRRTSGAITDTQYF

V gene: TRBV2
CDR3 protein: CASSLGQGSYNEQFF